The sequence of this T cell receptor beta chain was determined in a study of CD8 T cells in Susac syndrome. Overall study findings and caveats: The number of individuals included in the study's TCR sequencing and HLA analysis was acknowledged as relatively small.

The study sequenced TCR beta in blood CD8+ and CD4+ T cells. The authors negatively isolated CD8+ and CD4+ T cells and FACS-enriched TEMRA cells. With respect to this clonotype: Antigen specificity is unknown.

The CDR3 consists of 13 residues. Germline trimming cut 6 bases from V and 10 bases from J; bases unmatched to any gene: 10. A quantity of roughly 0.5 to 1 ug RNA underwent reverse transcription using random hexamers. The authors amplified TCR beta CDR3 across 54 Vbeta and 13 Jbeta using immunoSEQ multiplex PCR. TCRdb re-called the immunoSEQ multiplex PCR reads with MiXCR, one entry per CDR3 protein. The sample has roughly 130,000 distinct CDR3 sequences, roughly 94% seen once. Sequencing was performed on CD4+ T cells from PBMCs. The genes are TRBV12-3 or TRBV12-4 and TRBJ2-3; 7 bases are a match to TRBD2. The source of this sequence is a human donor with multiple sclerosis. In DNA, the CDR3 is TGTGCCAGCAGATTACCCCCTCGGGAGGCGCAGTATTTT. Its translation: CASRLPPREAQYF.